Listed below are T cell receptor beta chains from one sample, sequenced in a study of CD8 T cells in ankylosing spondylitis. Each CDR3 protein is one row after TCRdb ran MiXCR on the 5' RACE reads. The sample holds around 770,000 distinct CDR3 sequences; 12% are singletons and the top ten take around 0.51%. Sequencing used blood, either unsorted or a sorted T cell fraction (not recorded which). Source of these receptors: a male donor with ankylosing spondylitis. Each CDR3 is given with its conserved first and last residue. A D gene is named only where the DNA matches it firmly. Expanded clones get a size class; other rows say once, few or many, or leave the size out.

>TRBV11-2|TRBJ1-2|few|NA
CASSPRIWSYPGPGDNYGYTF
TGTGCCAGCAGCCCCCGTATTTGGTCTTATCCGGGCCCCGGGGATAACTATGGCTACACCTTC
>TRBV7-9|TRBJ1-1|many|NA
CASSSEGGTEAFF
TGTGCCAGCAGCTCGGAGGGAGGCACTGAAGCTTTCTTT
>TRBV28|TRBJ1-5|NA|TRBD1
CASSPPGQVRAQHF
TGTGCCAGCAGTCCTCCGGGACAGGTCCGGGCCCAGCATTTT
>TRBV6-1|TRBJ2-3|NA|TRBD2
CASSALAGFTDTQYF
TGTGCCAGCAGTGCACTAGCGGGATTCACAGATACGCAGTATTTT
>TRBV28|TRBJ1-5|once|NA
CASSPLVYQPQHF
TGTGCCAGCAGCCCCCTCGTTTATCAGCCCCAGCATTTT
>TRBV4-3|TRBJ2-7|few|NA
CASSQYRGDEQYF
TGCGCCAGCAGCCAGTACCGGGGAGACGAGCAGTACTTC
>TRBV7-2|TRBJ1-1|NA|TRBD1
CASSGWTGINTEAFF
TGTGCCAGCAGCGGTTGGACAGGGATTAACACTGAAGCTTTCTTT
>TRBV4-3|TRBJ2-1|many|NA
CASSQDPAIAQGEQFF
TGCGCCAGCAGCCAAGATCCGGCTATTGCCCAGGGTGAGCAGTTCTTC
>TRBV5-1|TRBJ2-2|few|NA
CASSPSGQVTGELFF
TGCGCCAGCAGCCCTTCGGGTCAGGTTACCGGGGAGCTGTTTTTT
>TRBV12-3/TRBV12-4|TRBJ2-1|NA|NA
CASSLAYQPGEQFF
TGTGCCAGCAGTTTAGCCTACCAGCCGGGTGAGCAGTTCTTC
>TRBV28|TRBJ2-5|NA|TRBD2
CASSLFYGGGEQETQYF
TGTGCCAGCAGTTTATTTTACGGCGGGGGGGAACAAGAGACCCAGTACTTC
>TRBV4-3|TRBJ2-2|NA|TRBD1
CASSQFPGQGFHGELFF
TGCGCCAGCAGCCAATTTCCGGGACAGGGTTTTCACGGGGAGCTGTTTTTT
>TRBV6-2/TRBV6-3|TRBJ2-5|NA|TRBD2
CASSVGTSGSETQYF
TGTGCCAGCAGTGTCGGGACTAGCGGGAGTGAGACCCAGTACTTC
>TRBV29-1|TRBJ2-1|NA|NA
CSGKRVLGDEQFF
TGCAGCGGCAAAAGGGTTTTAGGCGATGAGCAGTTCTTC
>TRBV4-3|TRBJ2-4|NA|TRBD1
CASSQVEGALAKNIQYF
TGCGCCAGCAGCCAAGTAGAGGGGGCCCTAGCCAAAAACATTCAGTACTTC
>TRBV10-3|TRBJ1-2|NA|NA
CAISVHEGSDGYTF
TGTGCCATCAGTGTACATGAGGGCTCGGATGGCTACACCTTC
>TRBV5-1|TRBJ2-1|many|NA
CASSYSGSSYNEQFF
TGCGCCAGCAGCTATAGCGGTAGCTCCTACAATGAGCAGTTCTTC
>TRBV28|TRBJ2-6|NA|NA
CASSLSGLSGANVLTF
TGTGCCAGCAGTTTAAGCGGCCTCTCTGGGGCCAACGTCCTGACTTTC
>TRBV4-3|TRBJ1-6|NA|NA
CASSLSFLGRGNSPLHF
TGCGCCAGCAGCCTGTCATTTTTGGGGAGGGGGAATTCACCCCTCCACTTT
>TRBV20-1|TRBJ1-5|many|NA
CSARVGDSWQPQHF
TGCAGTGCTAGAGTTGGTGACAGCTGGCAGCCCCAGCATTTT
>TRBV12-3/TRBV12-4|TRBJ1-5|few|NA
CASGRGSQPQHF
TGTGCCAGCGGGAGGGGGAGTCAGCCCCAGCATTTT
>TRBV20-1|TRBJ2-3|NA|NA
CSARPTLDTDTQYF
TGCAGTGCACGACCGACTCTCGACACAGATACGCAGTATTTT
>TRBV20-1|TRBJ2-1|NA|TRBD2
CSARARTSGSYEQFF
TGCAGTGCTAGAGCTCGGACTAGCGGGAGTTATGAGCAGTTCTTC
>TRBV29-1|TRBJ2-7|few|NA
CSVVEQSSYEQYF
TGCAGCGTTGTGGAACAGAGCTCCTACGAGCAGTACTTC
>TRBV15|TRBJ1-4|few|NA
CATSSQGYENEKLFF
TGTGCCACCAGCAGTCAGGGTTACGAGAATGAAAAACTGTTTTTT
>TRBV27|TRBJ2-5|NA|TRBD2
CASRRLAGGSGETQYF
TGTGCCAGCAGAAGACTAGCGGGAGGGTCGGGGGAGACCCAGTACTTC
>TRBV11-2|TRBJ1-2|few|NA
CASSLLGQYYGYTF
TGTGCCAGCAGCTTGCTGGGACAATACTATGGCTACACCTTC
>TRBV7-3|TRBJ1-5|NA|NA
CASSPKRERSDQPQHF
TGTGCCAGCAGCCCTAAGCGGGAGAGGAGCGATCAGCCCCAGCATTTT